Below, 9 T cell receptor beta chains from the same sample are listed, as sequenced in a study of control samples from healthy donors and cancer patients. Sequencing was performed with immunoSEQ multiplex PCR; in TCRdb, only in-frame clones are kept and a portion is missing. The sample contains about 410,000 clones, roughly 90% of which appear only once. Sample: PBMCs. These receptors were collected from a man aged 35-49 years with head and neck cancer.

V and J are TRBV28 and TRBJ2-5; no clear D. CDR3 size: 11 residues. Trimming took off 3 bases at V and 5 bases at J, with 4 bases between the two ends. Germline lookup yields CDR1 MDHEN and CDR2 SYDVKM. The CDR3 region has the DNA TGTGCCAGCAGTTTTGCGGAGACCCAGTACTTC. Its protein is CASSFAETQYF.

As concerns this clone: The sample carries other DNA sequences with the same CDR3. The J gene is TRBJ2-2, the V gene TRBV11-3, with a possible D match to TRBD1 (6 bases). CDR1 is SGHNT and CDR2 is YENEEA in the germline V gene. Deletions cut 6 bases from V and 1 base from J, with 9 bases between. The CDR3 length is 14 residues. In DNA form, the CDR3 reads TGTGCCAGCAGTTTGGGACAGAACACCGGGGAGCTGTTTTTT. Translating it yields CASSLGQNTGELFF.

DNA for the CDR3: TGTGCCACCAGTGATCGGACTAGCGGGAGAGGTGAGCAGTTCTTC. This codes for CATSDRTSGRGEQFF. The chain carries TRBV24-1 and TRBJ2-1, with 13 bases aligning to TRBD2. The V segment lost 3 bases and the J segment 9 bases; nucleotides outside the gene matches: 4. The CDR3 is 15 residues long. CDR1 KGHDR and CDR2 SFDVKD come from the germline V gene.

The chain carries TRBV28 and TRBJ1-4; the match to TRBD1 covers 9 bases. CDR1 is MDHEN and CDR2 is SYDVKM in the germline V gene. After removal of 8 bases from V and 3 bases from J, the junction contained 1 base not matched to a gene. The CDR3 is 13 residues long. CDR3 coding DNA: TGTGCCAGCCGGACAGGGGCTAATGAAAAACTGTTTTTT. Its protein product is CASRTGANEKLFF.

The chain combines TRBV11-2 with TRBJ2-5; unclear D gene. Trimming removed 6 bases from V and 2 bases from J, with 16 bases in between. The CDR3 spans 15 residues. Germline assignment: CDR1 SGHAT and CDR2 FQNNGV. CDR3 residues: CASSPERRKQETQYF. The CDR3 region has the DNA TGTGCCAGCAGTCCCGAAAGGCGGAAACAAGAGACCCAGTACTTC.

The chain recombines TRBV5-6 with TRBJ1-5; D is uncertain. The CDR3 is 15 amino acids. CDR1 is SGHDT, CDR2 YYEEEE, per germline. V lost 2 bases and J 2 bases, leaving 11 bases between the germline ends. The CDR3 region is CASSFGVLGNQPQHF. CDR3 DNA sequence: TGTGCCAGCAGCTTCGGGGTTTTGGGCAATCAGCCCCAGCATTTT.

This clone was counted a few times. CDR3 DNA: TGTGCCAGCACCTTAAATACAGGGGTTCGGCAGCCCCAGCATTTT. It specifies CASTLNTGVRQPQHF. The chain has TRBV28 and TRBJ1-5; 7 nucleotides align to TRBD1. The CDR3 runs 15 residues. After removal of 7 bases from V and 7 bases from J, the junction contained 13 bases not matched to a gene. Germline CDR1 reads MDHEN; CDR2 reads SYDVKM.

The chain employs TRBV19 and TRBJ2-6, with D possibly being TRBD1 (6 bases). The CDR3 totals 17 residues. Germline V gene sequence: CDR1 LNHDA, CDR2 SQIVND (reference sequence). Trimming took off 5 bases at V and 0 bases at J, with 14 bases between the two ends. The CDR3 region has the DNA TGTGCCAGTAGTTTAGGGGGATACCGCTCTGGGGCCAACGTCCTGACTTTC. It specifies CASSLGGYRSGANVLTF.

In DNA form, the CDR3 reads TGTGCCAGCAGCGGGACCTCTGGGGCCAACGTCCTGACTTTC. Translating it yields CASSGTSGANVLTF. The chain links TRBV6-5 to TRBJ2-6; D possibly matches TRBD1 or TRBD2 (5 bases each). The CDR3 contains 14 residues. Trimming removed 6 bases at V and 0 bases at J, with 6 bases between. Germline CDR1 MNHEY, CDR2 SVGAGI.